The sequence of this T cell receptor beta chain was determined in a study of T cells after posttransplantation cyclophosphamide. Overall study results and limits: TRB clonality was highly associated with recipient CMV seropositivity and reactivation. Donor CD8+ memory clones often dominated recipient blood repertoires at later times. Blood and skin or GI T cell repertoires showed limited TRB overlap.

As regards this clone: Its specificity is not known. Other nucleotide sequences from this sample produce the same CDR3.

Germline V lookup: CDR1 MDHEN, CDR2 SYDVKM. The CDR3 is 15 amino acids. The V and J ends lost 5 bases and 4 bases, in that order; junction bases with no gene match: 10. Methotrexate plus calcineurin inhibitor accompanied controls' myeloablative marrow transplants; sampling was 1 year later. The assay was immunoSEQ multiplex PCR, and TCRdb's table has in-frame clones only and misses some. The sample consists of roughly 21,000 clones, 80% to 90% of them appearing once. The V and J genes are TRBV28 and TRBJ1-2; TRBD1 aligns across 7 bases. This specimen consisted of PBMCs, obtained about 400 days after allogeneic stem cell transplant with calcineurin inhibitor and methotrexate. This TCR was recovered from a female patient between 25 and 45 years old who received an allogeneic stem cell transplant from an unrelated donor, was CMV-positive, and had acute and chronic GVHD. Some T cells may arise from the graft donor. CDR3 bases: TGTGCCAGCAGTCCCAGGGACAGATATAGCTATGGCTACACCTTC. It is translated as CASSPRDRYSYGYTF.